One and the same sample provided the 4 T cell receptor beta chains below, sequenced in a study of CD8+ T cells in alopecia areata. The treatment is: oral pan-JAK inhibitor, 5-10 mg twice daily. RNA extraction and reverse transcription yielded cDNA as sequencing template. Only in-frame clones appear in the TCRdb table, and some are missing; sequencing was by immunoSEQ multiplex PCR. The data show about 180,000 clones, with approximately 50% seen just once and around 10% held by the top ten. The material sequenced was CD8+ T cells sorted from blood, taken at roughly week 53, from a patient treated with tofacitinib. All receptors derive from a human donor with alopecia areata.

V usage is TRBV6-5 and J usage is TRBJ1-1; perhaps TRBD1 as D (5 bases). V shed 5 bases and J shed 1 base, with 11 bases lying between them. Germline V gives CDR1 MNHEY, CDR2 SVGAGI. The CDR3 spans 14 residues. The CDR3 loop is CASSTTGENTEAFF. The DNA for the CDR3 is TGTGCCAGCAGTACAACAGGAGAGAACACTGAAGCTTTCTTT.

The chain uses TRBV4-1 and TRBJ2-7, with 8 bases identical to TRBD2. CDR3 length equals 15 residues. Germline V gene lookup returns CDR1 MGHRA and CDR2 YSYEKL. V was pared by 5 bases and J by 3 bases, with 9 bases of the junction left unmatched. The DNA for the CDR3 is TGCGCCAGCAGCGCAACTGCGGGGGGAGTCTACGAGCAGTACTTC. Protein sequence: CASSATAGGVYEQYF.

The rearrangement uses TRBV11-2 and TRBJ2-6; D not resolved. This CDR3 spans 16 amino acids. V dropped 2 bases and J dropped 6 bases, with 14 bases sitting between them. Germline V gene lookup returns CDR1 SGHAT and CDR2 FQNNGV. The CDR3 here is CASSLPPTGEANVLTF. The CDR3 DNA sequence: TGTGCCAGCAGCTTACCCCCGACGGGTGAGGCCAACGTCCTGACTTTC. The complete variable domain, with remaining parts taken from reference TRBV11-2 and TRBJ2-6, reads EAGVAQSPRYKIIEKRQSVAFWCNPISGHATLYWYQQILGQGPKLLIQFQNNGVVDDSQLPKDRFSAERLKGVDSTLKIQPAKLEDSAVYLCASSLPPTGEANVLTFGAGSRLTVL.

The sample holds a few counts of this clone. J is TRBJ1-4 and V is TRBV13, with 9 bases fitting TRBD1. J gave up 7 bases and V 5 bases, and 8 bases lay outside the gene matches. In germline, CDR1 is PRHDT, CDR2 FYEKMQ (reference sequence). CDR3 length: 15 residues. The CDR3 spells CASSDRQGGREKLFF. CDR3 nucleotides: TGTGCCAGCAGCGACCGACAGGGGGGCCGTGAAAAACTGTTTTTT.